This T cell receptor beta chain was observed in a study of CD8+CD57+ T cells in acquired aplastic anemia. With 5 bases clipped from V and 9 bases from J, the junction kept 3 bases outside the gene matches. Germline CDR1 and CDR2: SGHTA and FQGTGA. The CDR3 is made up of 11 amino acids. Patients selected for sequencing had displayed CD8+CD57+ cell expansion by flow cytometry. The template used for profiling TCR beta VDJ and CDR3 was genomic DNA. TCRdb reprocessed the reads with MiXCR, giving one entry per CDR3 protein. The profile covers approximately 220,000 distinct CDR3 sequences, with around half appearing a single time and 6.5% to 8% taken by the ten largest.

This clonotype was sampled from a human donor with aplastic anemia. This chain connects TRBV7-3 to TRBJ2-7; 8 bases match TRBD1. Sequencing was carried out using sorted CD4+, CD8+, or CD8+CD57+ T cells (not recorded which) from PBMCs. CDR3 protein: CASSQDRGQYF. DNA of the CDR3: TGTGCCAGCAGCCAAGACAGGGGGCAGTACTTC.